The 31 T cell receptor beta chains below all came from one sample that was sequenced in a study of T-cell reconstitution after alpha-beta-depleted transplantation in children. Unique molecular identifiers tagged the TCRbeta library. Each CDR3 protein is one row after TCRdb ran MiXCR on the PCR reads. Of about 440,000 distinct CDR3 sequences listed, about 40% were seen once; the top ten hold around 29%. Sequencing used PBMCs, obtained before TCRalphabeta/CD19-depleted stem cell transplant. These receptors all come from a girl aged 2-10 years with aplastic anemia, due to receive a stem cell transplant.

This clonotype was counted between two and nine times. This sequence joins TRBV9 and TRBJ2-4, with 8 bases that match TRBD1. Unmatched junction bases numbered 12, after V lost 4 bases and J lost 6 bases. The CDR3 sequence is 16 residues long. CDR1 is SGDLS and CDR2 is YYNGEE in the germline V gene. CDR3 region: CASSQGQGAAVNIQYF. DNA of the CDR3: TGTGCCAGCAGCCAAGGACAGGGCGCCGCGGTAAACATTCAGTACTTC.

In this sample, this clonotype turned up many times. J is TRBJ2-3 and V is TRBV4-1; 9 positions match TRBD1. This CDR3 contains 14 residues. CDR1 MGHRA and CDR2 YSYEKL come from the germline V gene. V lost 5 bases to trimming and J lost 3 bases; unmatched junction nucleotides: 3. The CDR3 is CASSFGQGTDTQYF. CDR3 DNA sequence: TGCGCCAGCAGCTTCGGACAGGGGACAGATACGCAGTATTTT.

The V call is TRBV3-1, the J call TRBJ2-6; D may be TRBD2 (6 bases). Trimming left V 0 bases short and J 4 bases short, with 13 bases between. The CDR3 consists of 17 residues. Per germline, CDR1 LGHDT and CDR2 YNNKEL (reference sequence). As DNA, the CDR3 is TGTGCCAGCAGCCAAGATTATCGGGGGTCCGGGGCCAACGTCCTGACTTTC. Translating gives CASSQDYRGSGANVLTF. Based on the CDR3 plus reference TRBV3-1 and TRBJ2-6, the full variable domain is DTAVSQTPKYLVTQMGNDKSIKCEQNLGHDTMYWYKQDSKKFLKIMFSYNNKELIINETVPNRFSPKSPDKAHLNLHINSLELGDSAVYFCASSQDYRGSGANVLTFGAGSRLTVL.

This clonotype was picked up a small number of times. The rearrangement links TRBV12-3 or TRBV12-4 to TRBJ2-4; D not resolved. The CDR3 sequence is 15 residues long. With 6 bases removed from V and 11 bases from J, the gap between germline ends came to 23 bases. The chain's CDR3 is CASSTSSSVEKVQYF. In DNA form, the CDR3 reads TGTGCCAGCAGCACATCCTCATCCGTCGAAAAGGTTCAGTACTTC.

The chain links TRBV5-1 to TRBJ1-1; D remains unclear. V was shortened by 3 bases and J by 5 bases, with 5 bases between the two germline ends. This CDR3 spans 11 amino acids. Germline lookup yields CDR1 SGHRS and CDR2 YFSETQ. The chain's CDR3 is CASSSPTEAFF. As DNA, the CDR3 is TGCGCCAGCAGCTCCCCTACTGAAGCTTTCTTT.

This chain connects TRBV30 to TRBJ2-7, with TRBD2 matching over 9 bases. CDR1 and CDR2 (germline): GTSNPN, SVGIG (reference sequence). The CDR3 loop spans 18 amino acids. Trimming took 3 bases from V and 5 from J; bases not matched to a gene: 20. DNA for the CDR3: TGTGCCTGGAGCACACCAAAACGTAGCGGGGGAGCCTCAGACGAGCAGTACTTC. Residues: CAWSTPKRSGGASDEQYF.

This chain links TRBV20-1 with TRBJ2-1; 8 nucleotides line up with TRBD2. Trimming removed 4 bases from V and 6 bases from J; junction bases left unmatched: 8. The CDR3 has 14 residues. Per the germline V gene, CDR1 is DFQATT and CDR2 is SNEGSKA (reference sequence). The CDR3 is CSANRAGVLNEQFF. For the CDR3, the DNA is TGCAGTGCTAATAGAGCGGGAGTACTCAATGAGCAGTTCTTC.

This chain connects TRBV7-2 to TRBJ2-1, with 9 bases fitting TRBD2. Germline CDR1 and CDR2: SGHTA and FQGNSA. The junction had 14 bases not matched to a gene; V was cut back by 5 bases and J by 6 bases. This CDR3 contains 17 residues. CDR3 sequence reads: CASSPAASGMKGNEQFF. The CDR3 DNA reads TGTGCCAGCAGCCCAGCAGCTAGCGGGATGAAGGGCAATGAGCAGTTCTTC.

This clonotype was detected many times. CDR3 coding DNA: TGTGCCAGCAGCTTAGTTAGCGAAGGGGAGACCCAGTACTTC. It encodes CASSLVSEGETQYF. The rearrangement links TRBV7-8 to TRBJ2-5; a possible D gene is TRBD2 (5 bases). The CDR3 sequence is 14 residues long. Germline V gives CDR1 SGHVS, CDR2 FQNEAQ. V lost 1 base and J 5 bases, leaving 11 bases between the germline ends.

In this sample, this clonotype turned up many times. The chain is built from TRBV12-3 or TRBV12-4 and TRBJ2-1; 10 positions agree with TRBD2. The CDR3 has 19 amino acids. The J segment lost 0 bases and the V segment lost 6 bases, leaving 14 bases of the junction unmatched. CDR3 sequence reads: CASRQRGASGSRSYNEQFF. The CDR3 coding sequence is TGTGCCAGCAGACAACGCGGTGCTAGCGGGAGCCGCTCCTACAATGAGCAGTTCTTC.

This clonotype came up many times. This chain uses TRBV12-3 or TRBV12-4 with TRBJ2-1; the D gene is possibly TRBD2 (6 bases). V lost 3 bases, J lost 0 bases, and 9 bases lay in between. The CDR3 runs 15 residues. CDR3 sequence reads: CASSFGRRSYNEQFF. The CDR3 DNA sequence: TGTGCCAGCAGTTTTGGGAGGCGCTCCTACAATGAGCAGTTCTTC.

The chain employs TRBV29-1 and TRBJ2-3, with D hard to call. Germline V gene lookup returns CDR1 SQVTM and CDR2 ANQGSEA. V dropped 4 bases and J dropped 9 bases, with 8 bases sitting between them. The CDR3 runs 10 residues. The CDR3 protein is CSVGQRTQYF. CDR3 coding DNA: TGCAGCGTTGGTCAGAGGACGCAGTATTTT.

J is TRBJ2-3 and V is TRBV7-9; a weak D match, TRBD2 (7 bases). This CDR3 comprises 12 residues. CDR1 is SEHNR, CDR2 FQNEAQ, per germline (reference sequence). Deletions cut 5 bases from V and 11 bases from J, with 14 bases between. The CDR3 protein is CASSPGGGWQYF. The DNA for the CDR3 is TGTGCCAGCAGCCCGGGGGGCGGATGGCAGTATTTT.

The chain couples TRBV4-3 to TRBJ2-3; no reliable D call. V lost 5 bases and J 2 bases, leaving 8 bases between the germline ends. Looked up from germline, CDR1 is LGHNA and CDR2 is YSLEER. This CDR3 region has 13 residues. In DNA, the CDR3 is TGCGCCAGCAGCACACTACACACAGATACGCAGTATTTT. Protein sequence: CASSTLHTDTQYF.

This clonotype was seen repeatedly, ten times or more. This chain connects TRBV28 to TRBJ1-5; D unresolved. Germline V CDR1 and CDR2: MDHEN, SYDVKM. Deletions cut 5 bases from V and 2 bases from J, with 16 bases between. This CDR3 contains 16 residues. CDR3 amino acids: CASSRDRRAGNQPQHF. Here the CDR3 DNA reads TGTGCCAGCAGTCGCGACCGTCGAGCGGGCAATCAGCCCCAGCATTTT.

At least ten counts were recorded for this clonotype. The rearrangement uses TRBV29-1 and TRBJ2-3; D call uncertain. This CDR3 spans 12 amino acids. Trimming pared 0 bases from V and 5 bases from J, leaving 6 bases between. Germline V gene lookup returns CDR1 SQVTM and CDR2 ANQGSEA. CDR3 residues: CSVEDTRDTQYF. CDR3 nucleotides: TGCAGCGTTGAAGATACGAGAGATACGCAGTATTTT.

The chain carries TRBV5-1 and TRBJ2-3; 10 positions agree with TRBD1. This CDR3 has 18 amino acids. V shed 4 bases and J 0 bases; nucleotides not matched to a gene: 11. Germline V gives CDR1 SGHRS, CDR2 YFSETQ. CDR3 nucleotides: TGCGCCAGCAGCCAACCCCTAGGGACAGGGGCTAGCACAGATACGCAGTATTTT. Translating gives CASSQPLGTGASTDTQYF.

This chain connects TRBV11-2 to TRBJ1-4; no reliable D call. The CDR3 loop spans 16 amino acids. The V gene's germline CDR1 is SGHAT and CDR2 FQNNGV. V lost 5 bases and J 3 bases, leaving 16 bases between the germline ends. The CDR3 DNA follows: TGTGCCAGCAGCCGCAACCTTGGGAGTCCTAATGAAAAACTGTTTTTT. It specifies CASSRNLGSPNEKLFF.

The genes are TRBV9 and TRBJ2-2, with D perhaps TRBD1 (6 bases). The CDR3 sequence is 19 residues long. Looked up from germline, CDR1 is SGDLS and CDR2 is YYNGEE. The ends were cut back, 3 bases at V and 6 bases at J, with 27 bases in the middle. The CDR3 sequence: CASSGGQTGNTRGSGELFF. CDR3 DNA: TGTGCCAGCAGCGGTGGACAAACAGGGAATACGAGGGGATCCGGGGAGCTGTTTTTT. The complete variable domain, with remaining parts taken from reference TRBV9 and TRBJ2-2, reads DSGVTQTPKHLITATGQRVTLRCSPRSGDLSVYWYQQSLDQGLQFLIQYYNGEERAKGNILERFSAQQFPDLHSELNLSSLELGDSALYFCASSGGQTGNTRGSGELFFGEGSRLTVL.

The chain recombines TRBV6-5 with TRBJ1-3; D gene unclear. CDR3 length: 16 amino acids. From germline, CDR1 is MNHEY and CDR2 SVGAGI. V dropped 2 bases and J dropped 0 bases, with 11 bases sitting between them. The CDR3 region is CASSYAHTNSGNTIYF. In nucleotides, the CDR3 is TGTGCCAGCAGTTACGCGCATACCAACTCTGGAAACACCATATATTTT.

CDR3 amino acids: CASSSERDTSYEQYF. In nucleotides, the CDR3 is TGTGCCAGCAGCTCCGAACGGGACACCTCCTACGAGCAGTACTTC. The genes are TRBV7-9 and TRBJ2-7, with TRBD1 as a possible D gene (6 bases). The CDR3 is 15 residues long. Per the germline V gene, CDR1 is SEHNR and CDR2 is FQNEAQ (reference sequence). The V and J ends lost 4 bases and 0 bases respectively, with 13 bases between them. The whole variable domain, filled in from reference TRBV7-9 and TRBJ2-7, reads DTGVSQNPRHKITKRGQNVTFRCDPISEHNRLYWYRQTLGQGPEFLTYFQNEAQLEKSRLLSDRFSAERPKGSFSTLEIQRTEQGDSAMYLCASSSERDTSYEQYFGPGTRLTVT.

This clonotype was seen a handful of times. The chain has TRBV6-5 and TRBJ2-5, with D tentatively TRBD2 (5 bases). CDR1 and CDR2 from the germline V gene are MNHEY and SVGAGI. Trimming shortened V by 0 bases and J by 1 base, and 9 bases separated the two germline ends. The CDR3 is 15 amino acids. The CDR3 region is CASSYSRVTQETQYF. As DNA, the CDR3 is TGTGCCAGCAGTTACTCGAGGGTTACCCAAGAGACCCAGTACTTC.

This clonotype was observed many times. The CDR3: CSVGTSDFGELFF. In nucleotides, the CDR3 is TGCAGCGTCGGGACTAGCGACTTCGGGGAGCTGTTTTTT. The chain uses TRBV29-1 and TRBJ2-2; 10 positions agree with TRBD2. Trimming removed 6 bases from V and 7 bases from J; junction bases left unmatched: 5. Germline V lookup: CDR1 SQVTM, CDR2 ANQGSEA. The CDR3 contains 13 residues.

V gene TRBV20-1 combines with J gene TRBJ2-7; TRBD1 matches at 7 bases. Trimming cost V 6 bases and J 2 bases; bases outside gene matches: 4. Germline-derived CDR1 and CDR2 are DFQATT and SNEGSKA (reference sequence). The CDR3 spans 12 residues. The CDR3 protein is CSAVGTAYEQYF. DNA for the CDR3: TGCAGTGCAGTCGGGACAGCCTACGAGCAGTACTTC.

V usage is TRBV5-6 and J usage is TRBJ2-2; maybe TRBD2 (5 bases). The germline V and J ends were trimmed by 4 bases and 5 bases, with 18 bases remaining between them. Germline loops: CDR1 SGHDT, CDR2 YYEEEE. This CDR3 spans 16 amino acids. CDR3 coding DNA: TGTGCCAGCAGCCCGGGAAGGTACCTTAGGACCGGGGAGCTGTTTTTT. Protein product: CASSPGRYLRTGELFF.

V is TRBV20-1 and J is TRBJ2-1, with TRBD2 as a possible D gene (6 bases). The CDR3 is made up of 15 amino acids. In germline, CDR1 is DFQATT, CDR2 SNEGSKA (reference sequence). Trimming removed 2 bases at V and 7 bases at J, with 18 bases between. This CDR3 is CSARNRDSRRNEQFF. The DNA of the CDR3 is TGCAGTGCTAGAAACCGGGACTCCCGACGGAATGAGCAGTTCTTC.

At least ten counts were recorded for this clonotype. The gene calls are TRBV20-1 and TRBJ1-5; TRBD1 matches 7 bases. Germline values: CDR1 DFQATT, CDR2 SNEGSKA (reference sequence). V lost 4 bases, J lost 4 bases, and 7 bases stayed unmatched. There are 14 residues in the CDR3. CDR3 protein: CSATVRGRNQPQHF. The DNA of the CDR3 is TGCAGTGCTACTGTGAGGGGGCGAAATCAGCCCCAGCATTTT.

DNA for the CDR3: TGCAGTGCTAGATGGGGGGGGGGACAGGTAGCTAATGAAAAACTGTTTTTT. Translated: CSARWGGGQVANEKLFF. The gene calls are TRBV20-1 and TRBJ1-4; 8 positions agree with TRBD1. The V segment lost 2 bases and the J segment 3 bases; nucleotides outside the gene matches: 11. Germline CDR1 DFQATT, CDR2 SNEGSKA (reference sequence). The CDR3 extends over 17 amino acids.

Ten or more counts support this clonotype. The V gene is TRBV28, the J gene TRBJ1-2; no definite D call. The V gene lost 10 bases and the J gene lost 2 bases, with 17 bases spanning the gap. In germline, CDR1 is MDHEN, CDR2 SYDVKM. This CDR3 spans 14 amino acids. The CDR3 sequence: CAILTPTENYGYTF. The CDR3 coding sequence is TGTGCCATCCTAACACCGACTGAAAACTATGGCTACACCTTC.

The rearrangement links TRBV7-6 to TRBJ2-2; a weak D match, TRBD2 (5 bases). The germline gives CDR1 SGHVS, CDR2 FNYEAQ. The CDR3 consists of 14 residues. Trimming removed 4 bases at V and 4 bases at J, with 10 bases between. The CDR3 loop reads CASSSRLSTGELFF. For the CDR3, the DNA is TGTGCCAGCAGCTCACGACTAAGCACCGGGGAGCTGTTTTTT.

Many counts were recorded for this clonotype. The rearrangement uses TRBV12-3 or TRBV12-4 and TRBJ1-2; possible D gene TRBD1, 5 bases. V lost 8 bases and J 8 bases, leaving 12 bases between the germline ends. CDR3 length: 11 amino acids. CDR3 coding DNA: TGTGCCAGCGTGATACGGGGCGGCTACACCTTC. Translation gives CASVIRGGYTF.